The table lists the clone carrying this T cell receptor beta chain with a few counts. Its target is unknown. Germline V gives CDR1 SGHAT, CDR2 FQDESV (reference sequence). J lost 2 bases, V lost 7 bases, and 5 bases had no gene match. This CDR3 spans 13 amino acids. This specimen comes from a study of PD-1 blockade in mismatch repair-deficient tumors. The overall study: Enrolled about 2013-2016, patients had progressing, pretreated mismatch repair-deficient cancers of 11 to 13 types. Study-level points and caveats: Tumor-resident clones, often absent from pretreatment blood, expanded after pembrolizumab and then contracted.

Produced via immunoSEQ multiplex PCR; TCRdb's table is partial and in-frame only. The sample has about 25,000 clones, 84% seen once. The source of this sequence is an adult with mismatch repair-deficient cancer. Specimen: PBMCs, collected before pembrolizumab treatment. The V gene is TRBV11-1, the J gene TRBJ2-7, with 7 bases matching TRBD2. CDR3 loop: CASTRDYTYEQYF. The CDR3 bases are TGTGCCAGCACCCGGGACTATACCTACGAGCAGTACTTC. The whole variable domain, remainder taken from reference TRBV11-1 and TRBJ2-7, is EAEVAQSPRYKITEKSQAVAFWCDPISGHATLYWYRQILGQGPELLVQFQDESVVDDSQLPKDRFSAERLKGVDSTLKIQPAELGDSAMYLCASTRDYTYEQYFGPGTRLTVT.